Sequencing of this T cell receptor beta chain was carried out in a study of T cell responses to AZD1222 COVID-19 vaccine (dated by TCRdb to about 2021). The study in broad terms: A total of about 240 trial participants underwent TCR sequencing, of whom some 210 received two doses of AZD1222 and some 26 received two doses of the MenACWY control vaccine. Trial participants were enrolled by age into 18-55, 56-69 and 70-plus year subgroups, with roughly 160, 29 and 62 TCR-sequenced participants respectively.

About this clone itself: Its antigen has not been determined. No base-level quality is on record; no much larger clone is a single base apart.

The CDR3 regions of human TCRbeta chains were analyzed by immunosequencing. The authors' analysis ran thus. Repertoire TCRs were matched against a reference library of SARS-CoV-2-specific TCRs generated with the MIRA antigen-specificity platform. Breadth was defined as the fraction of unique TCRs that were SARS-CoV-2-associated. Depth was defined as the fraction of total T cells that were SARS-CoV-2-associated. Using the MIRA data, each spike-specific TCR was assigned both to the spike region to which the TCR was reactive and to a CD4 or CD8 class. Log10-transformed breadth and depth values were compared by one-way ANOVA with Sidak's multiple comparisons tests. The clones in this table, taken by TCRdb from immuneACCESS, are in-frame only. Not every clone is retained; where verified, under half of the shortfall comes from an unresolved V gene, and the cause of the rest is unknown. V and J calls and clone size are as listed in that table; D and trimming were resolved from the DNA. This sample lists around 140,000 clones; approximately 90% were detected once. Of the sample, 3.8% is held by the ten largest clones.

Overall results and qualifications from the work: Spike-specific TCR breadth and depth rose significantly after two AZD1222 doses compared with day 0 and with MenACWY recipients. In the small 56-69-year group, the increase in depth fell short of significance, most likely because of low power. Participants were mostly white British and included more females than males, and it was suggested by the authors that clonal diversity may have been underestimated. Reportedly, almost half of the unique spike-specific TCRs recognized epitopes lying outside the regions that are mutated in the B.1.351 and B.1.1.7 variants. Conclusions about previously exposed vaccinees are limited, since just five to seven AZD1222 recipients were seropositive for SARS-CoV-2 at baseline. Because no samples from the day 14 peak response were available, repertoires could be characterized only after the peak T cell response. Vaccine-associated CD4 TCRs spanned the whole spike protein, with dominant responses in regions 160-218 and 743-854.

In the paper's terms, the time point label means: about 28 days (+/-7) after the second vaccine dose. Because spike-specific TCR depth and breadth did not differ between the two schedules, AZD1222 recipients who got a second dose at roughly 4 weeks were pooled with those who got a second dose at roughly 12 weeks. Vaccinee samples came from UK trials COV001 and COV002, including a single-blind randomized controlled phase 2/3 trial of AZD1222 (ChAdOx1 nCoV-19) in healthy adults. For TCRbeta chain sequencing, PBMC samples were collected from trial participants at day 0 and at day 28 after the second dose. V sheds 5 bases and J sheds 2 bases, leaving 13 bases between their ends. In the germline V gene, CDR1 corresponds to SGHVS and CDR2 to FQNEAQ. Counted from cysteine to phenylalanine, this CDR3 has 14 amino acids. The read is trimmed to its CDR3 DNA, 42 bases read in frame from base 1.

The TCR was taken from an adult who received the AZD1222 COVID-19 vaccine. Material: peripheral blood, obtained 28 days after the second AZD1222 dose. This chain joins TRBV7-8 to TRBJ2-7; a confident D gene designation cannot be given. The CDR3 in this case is CASSLGHKTYEQYF. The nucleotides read TGTGCCAGCAGCCTAGGGCACAAAACCTACGAGCAGTACTTC.